The 30 T cell receptor beta chains reported below all come from one sample, sequenced in a study of cytomegalovirus exposure and HLA in healthy donors. The PCR was carried out with 60 Vbeta primers and 13 Jbeta primers. Repertoires were generated with immunoSEQ multiplex PCR, while TCRdb's copy carries only in-frame clones and drops some. The data hold some 150,000 clones, with 70% observed a single time. The sequencing input was PBMCs. The receptors come from a young woman in good health and CMV-seronegative.

V is TRBV7-3 and J is TRBJ2-7, with D possibly being TRBD2 (5 bases). From germline, CDR1 is SGHTA and CDR2 FQGTGA. The CDR3 sequence is 14 residues long. Deletions cut 5 bases from V and 2 bases from J, with 13 bases between. CDR3 sequence reads: CASSAYLAPYEQYF. The CDR3 DNA is TGTGCCAGCAGCGCCTATCTAGCCCCCTACGAGCAGTACTTC.

The genes are TRBV6-6 and TRBJ2-1; 7 bases are a match to TRBD1. The germline gives CDR1 MNHNY, CDR2 SVGAGI (reference sequence). This CDR3 spans 14 amino acids. V lost 8 bases and J lost 5; bases outside the gene matches: 9. CDR3 bases: TGTGCCAGCCGAATGACAGGGAGTAACAATGAGCAGTTCTTC. It yields the protein CASRMTGSNNEQFF.

The chain combines TRBV5-1 with TRBJ2-5, with 7 bases aligning to TRBD2. Near its end, the DNA agrees better with TRBJ2-7, so the J call may be wrong. The CDR3 is 17 residues long. Germline lookup yields CDR1 SGHRS and CDR2 YFSETQ. CDR3 sequence reads: CASSLDGAGGSGLEQYF. Here the CDR3 DNA reads TGCGCCAGCAGCTTGGATGGGGCCGGCGGGAGTGGGCTCGAGCAGTACTTC.

This rearrangement joins TRBV2 to TRBJ2-3, with 8 positions matching TRBD2. The CDR3 covers 14 residues. The germline V gene has CDR1 SNHLY and CDR2 FYNNEI. The J segment lost 0 bases and the V segment lost 10 bases, leaving 6 bases of the junction unmatched. The CDR3 DNA is TGTGCCACAAAACTAGCGGCTAGCACAGATACGCAGTATTTT. Encoded protein: CATKLAASTDTQYF.

The chain combines TRBV7-2 with TRBJ2-3, with TRBD2 matching 11 bases. Germline-derived CDR1 and CDR2 are SGHTA and FQGNSA. With 5 bases clipped from V and 4 bases from J, the junction kept 14 bases outside the gene matches. This CDR3 region has 18 residues. CDR3 sequence (DNA): TGTGCCAGCAGCACAACTAGCGGGGGCTCTTCCCTCCCAGATACGCAGTATTTT. The encoded protein is CASSTTSGGSSLPDTQYF.

CDR3 nucleotide sequence: TGTGCCAGCAGCTTAGAGGTTAGCGGGAGGGCCGGGGAGACCCAGTACTTC. It translates to CASSLEVSGRAGETQYF. The V call is TRBV11-3, the J call TRBJ2-5; 11 bases align to TRBD2. The ends lost 0 bases at V and 5 bases at J; junction bases unmatched: 8. CDR1 is SGHNT, CDR2 YENEEA, per germline. CDR3 length: 17 residues.

This clone has just one count. The gene calls are TRBV6-1 and TRBJ1-3; no clear D gene. V was pared by 2 bases and J by 1 base, with 3 bases between. The germline V gene has CDR1 MNHNS and CDR2 SASEGT. CDR3 size: 13 residues. This CDR3 is CASSEQSGNTIYF. DNA of the CDR3: TGTGCCAGCAGTGAACAATCTGGAAACACCATATATTTT.

The sample holds a few counts of this clone. The rearrangement joins TRBV19 to TRBJ2-1, with 12 bases that match TRBD2. Germline V gene lookup returns CDR1 LNHDA and CDR2 SQIVND (reference sequence). The CDR3 contains 15 residues. V was clipped by 5 bases and J by 8 bases; unmatched bases: 7. The DNA of the CDR3 is TGTGCCAGTAGTCCCGGGACTAGCGGGTACTATGAGCAGTTCTTC. Protein product: CASSPGTSGYYEQFF.

A remark on this clone: Compared with germline, one end of the junction differs, possibly owing to a read error. The V call is TRBV7-7, the J call TRBJ2-5; D remains unclear. This CDR3 is 13 amino acids long. Germline CDR1 is SSHAT and CDR2 is FNYEAQ (reference sequence). The CDR3 loop reads CASSSGQQETQYF. The CDR3 region has the DNA TGTGCTAGCAGTTCAGGTCAGCAAGAGACCCAGTACTTC.

This chain connects TRBV11-3 to TRBJ1-1; 11 bases are shared with TRBD1. V lost 5 bases, J lost 5 bases, and 4 bases stayed unmatched. Germline V gene data show CDR1 as SGHNT and CDR2 as YENEEA. CDR3 length: 14 amino acids. The CDR3 spells CASSEGTGGTEAFF. The CDR3 coding sequence is TGTGCCAGCAGCGAAGGGACAGGGGGAACTGAAGCTTTCTTT.

This chain uses TRBV7-2 with TRBJ1-4; 9 positions agree with TRBD1. The germline V gene encodes CDR1 SGHTA and CDR2 FQGNSA. J gave up 12 bases and V 5 bases, and 7 bases lay outside the gene matches. The CDR3 has 13 amino acids. The CDR3 loop reads CASSTERDRELFF. CDR3 coding DNA: TGTGCCAGCAGCACCGAACGGGACAGGGAACTGTTTTTT.

The genes are TRBV30 and TRBJ1-4; D is ambiguous. Deletions cut 3 bases from V and 3 bases from J, with 8 bases between. CDR3 size: 13 residues. The germline gives CDR1 GTSNPN, CDR2 SVGIG (reference sequence). This chain's CDR3 is CAWSPSANEKLFF. Written as DNA, the CDR3 is TGTGCCTGGAGCCCCTCGGCTAATGAAAAACTGTTTTTT.

This rearrangement joins TRBV29-1 to TRBJ2-5; D possibly corresponds to TRBD2 (6 bases). Trimming took 3 bases from V and 0 from J, leaving 8 bases between them. This CDR3 has 13 amino acids. Germline-derived CDR1 and CDR2 are SQVTM and ANQGSEA. In DNA form, the CDR3 reads TGCAGCGTTGAGGGGGGTAACCAAGAGACCCAGTACTTC. This sequence encodes CSVEGGNQETQYF.

The chain recombines TRBV7-8 with TRBJ1-3; 7 nucleotides align to TRBD1. Germline V lookup: CDR1 SGHVS, CDR2 FQNEAQ. With 5 bases clipped from V and 4 bases from J, the junction kept 5 bases outside the gene matches. This CDR3 region has 14 residues. CDR3 sequence: CASSRRGVGNTIYF. DNA of the CDR3: TGTGCCAGCAGCCGCAGGGGGGTCGGAAACACCATATATTTT.

V and J are TRBV28 and TRBJ1-2; perhaps TRBD1 as D (5 bases). CDR3 length equals 12 residues. The ends were cut back, 10 bases at V and 4 bases at J, with 13 bases in the middle. Germline V gene lookup returns CDR1 MDHEN and CDR2 SYDVKM. The CDR3 protein is CATAREGYGYTF. CDR3 bases: TGTGCCACCGCCAGGGAGGGCTATGGCTACACCTTC.

On this clone itself: Its ends do not fully match the called genes, so a read error is possible. The V gene is TRBV7-8, the J gene TRBJ2-1, with 8 bases aligning to TRBD1. CDR3 length: 14 amino acids. CDR1 and CDR2 from the germline V gene are SGHVS and FQNEAQ. The CDR3 reads CASGFGRGPNEQFF. The DNA for the CDR3 is TGTGCCAGCGGCTTTGGCAGGGGGCCCAATGAGCAGTTCTTC.

This sequence joins TRBV9 and TRBJ2-3; 7 bases line up with TRBD1. The CDR3 consists of 14 residues. Germline V gene data show CDR1 as SGDLS and CDR2 as YYNGEE. V gave up 1 base and J gave up 5 bases; unmatched junction bases: 4. The CDR3 DNA reads as TGTGCCAGCAGCGTAAGACAGGGAGAAGATACGCAGTATTTT. This translates into CASSVRQGEDTQYF.

The chain uses TRBV18 and TRBJ2-1; D unresolved. The V end lost 0 bases, the J end lost 10 bases, and 10 bases lay between the germline ends. Germline assignment: CDR1 KGHSH and CDR2 LQKENI. CDR3 size: 13 residues. As DNA, the CDR3 is TGTGCCAGCTCACCACCCGGGTCGAACGAGCAGTTCTTC. It codes for CASSPPGSNEQFF.

In this sample, this clone turned up a few times. The chain is built from TRBV6-1 and TRBJ2-3, with D possibly TRBD2 on 5 matching bases. Germline assignment: CDR1 MNHNS and CDR2 SASEGT. The CDR3 extends over 13 amino acids. Deletions cut 6 bases from V and 3 bases from J, with 10 bases between. The CDR3 loop is CASSRTGTDTQYF. CDR3 in DNA: TGTGCCAGCAGCCGGACTGGAACAGATACGCAGTATTTT.

The CDR3 sequence: CASSLDGQGGVEAFF. The CDR3 DNA is TGTGCCAGCAGCTTAGATGGACAGGGGGGAGTTGAAGCTTTCTTT. The chain employs TRBV7-8 and TRBJ1-1; 10 bases align to TRBD1. The CDR3 sequence is 15 residues long. Looked up from germline, CDR1 is SGHVS and CDR2 is FQNEAQ. J gave up 7 bases and V 1 base, and 6 bases lay outside the gene matches.

The chain joins TRBV11-2 to TRBJ1-2, with D possibly being TRBD1 (5 bases). The CDR3 has 17 residues. V lost 5 bases and J 0 bases, leaving 19 bases between the germline ends. Germline V gene sequence: CDR1 SGHAT, CDR2 FQNNGV. The CDR3 here is CASSLRQIQITNYGYTF. Written as DNA, the CDR3 is TGTGCCAGCAGCCTGAGACAGATCCAAATTACTAACTATGGCTACACCTTC.

The chain recombines TRBV28 with TRBJ1-4; unclear D gene. The V end was cut by 2 bases, the J end by 0 bases, with 7 bases between. From germline, CDR1 is MDHEN and CDR2 SYDVKM. The CDR3 length is 15 residues. The DNA of the CDR3 is TGTGCCAGCAGTTTAACGCAGGCAACTAATGAAAAACTGTTTTTT. It translates to CASSLTQATNEKLFF.

This chain links TRBV29-1 with TRBJ1-1; 8 bases align to TRBD1. CDR1 SQVTM and CDR2 ANQGSEA come from the germline V gene. The length of the CDR3 is 14 residues. With 8 bases clipped from V and 7 bases from J, the junction kept 15 bases outside the gene matches. The CDR3 sequence is CSSLKSGTGREAFF. The CDR3 nucleotides are TGCAGCTCACTCAAATCCGGGACAGGTCGTGAAGCTTTCTTT.

The rearrangement uses TRBV29-1 and TRBJ2-2, with D maybe TRBD2 (7 bases). Trimming took 7 bases from V and 6 from J, leaving 21 bases between them. Per germline, CDR1 SQVTM and CDR2 ANQGSEA. This CDR3 spans 15 amino acids. The CDR3, as DNA: TGCAGCGCGTCAACTAGTGGAGGGGGGGCCGGGGAGCTGTTTTTT. It is translated as CSASTSGGGAGELFF.

In this sample, this clone turned up once. The chain carries TRBV30 and TRBJ1-1; TRBD1 matches 7 bases. The CDR3 length is 13 residues. V shed 0 bases and J 7 bases; nucleotides not matched to a gene: 5. Germline CDR1 reads GTSNPN; CDR2 reads SVGIG (reference sequence). The CDR3 nucleotides are TGTGCCTGGAGTGTAGCGCAGGGGGGTGAAGCTTTCTTT. Translating gives CAWSVAQGGEAFF.

The V gene is TRBV5-8, the J gene TRBJ2-5, with D perhaps TRBD1 (6 bases). CDR3 length: 16 amino acids. Germline V gene lookup returns CDR1 SGHTS and CDR2 YDEGEE. V lost 0 bases and J lost 0, with 12 bases in between. CDR3 DNA sequence: TGTGCCAGCAGCTTGGTTACAGGGACGTACCAAGAGACCCAGTACTTC. Its translation: CASSLVTGTYQETQYF. The entire variable domain, with the rest obtained from reference TRBV5-8 and TRBJ2-5, is as follows: EAGVTQSPTHLIKTRGQQATLRCSPISGHTSVYWYQQALGLGLQFLLWYDEGEERNRGNFPPRFSGRQFPNYSSELNVNALELEDSALYLCASSLVTGTYQETQYFGPGTRLLVL.

J is TRBJ1-4 and V is TRBV7-9; TRBD1 might be the D (6 bases). V lost 3 bases and J 4 bases, leaving 12 bases between the germline ends. The CDR3 sequence is 15 residues long. The germline CDR1 and CDR2 sequences are SEHNR and FQNEAQ (reference sequence). CDR3 sequence (DNA): TGTGCCAGCAGCTTCGGACAGCACGATAATGAAAAACTGTTTTTT. It encodes CASSFGQHDNEKLFF. Variable domain in full (rest from reference TRBV7-9 and TRBJ1-4): DTGVSQNPRHKITKRGQNVTFRCDPISEHNRLYWYRQTLGQGPEFLTYFQNEAQLEKSRLLSDRFSAERPKGSFSTLEIQRTEQGDSAMYLCASSFGQHDNEKLFFGSGTQLSVL.

This clone was seen just once. This rearrangement joins TRBV6-1 to TRBJ2-1, with 10 bases fitting TRBD2. The CDR3 runs 17 residues. V lost 2 bases and J lost 7; bases outside the gene matches: 11. The germline gives CDR1 MNHNS, CDR2 SASEGT. The CDR3 loop is CASSERGSGRFSNEQFF. In DNA form, the CDR3 reads TGTGCCAGCAGTGAACGGGGTAGCGGGAGGTTTAGTAATGAGCAGTTCTTC.

This clone was found a few times. The J gene is TRBJ1-4, the V gene TRBV5-1; 8 bases are a match to TRBD1. This CDR3 is 14 amino acids long. V lost 0 bases to trimming and J lost 6 bases; unmatched junction nucleotides: 1. Germline loops: CDR1 SGHRS, CDR2 YFSETQ. The CDR3 DNA follows: TGCGCCAGCAGCTTGGCAGGGGGCCATGAAAAACTGTTTTTT. This sequence encodes CASSLAGGHEKLFF.

The V and J genes are TRBV6-5 and TRBJ1-2; D unclear. From germline, CDR1 is MNHEY and CDR2 SVGAGI. Trimming shortened V by 5 bases and J by 8 bases, and 15 bases separated the two germline ends. This CDR3 contains 13 residues. Written as DNA, the CDR3 is TGTGCCAGCAGTACCTCCGGGGTGCGGGGCTACACCTTC. As protein: CASSTSGVRGYTF.